Below, 24 T cell receptor beta chains from the same sample are listed, as sequenced in a study of long-term antiretroviral therapy in people with HIV. Survey-level immunoSEQ v3.0 assays were run. Profiling relied on immunoSEQ multiplex PCR, and the TCRdb table lists in-frame clones only, not all of them. The data hold about 24,000 clones, with 79% observed a single time. The sequences come from unsorted PBMCs, collected 1.2 years after starting antiretroviral therapy. The origin of the receptors is a woman aged 40 to 55 with HIV.

This rearrangement joins TRBV6-5 to TRBJ2-1; D is unresolved. CDR1 is MNHEY and CDR2 is SVGAGI in the germline V gene. V lost 8 bases, J lost 0 bases, and 5 bases lay in between. This CDR3 is 12 amino acids long. CDR3 sequence (DNA): TGTGCCAGCGGCTTCTCCTACAATGAGCAGTTCTTC. Residues: CASGFSYNEQFF.

This rearrangement joins TRBV6-5 to TRBJ2-7; tentative D call: TRBD1 (6 bases). Trimming shortened V by 5 bases and J by 0 bases, and 14 bases separated the two germline ends. The CDR3 is made up of 15 amino acids. Germline V CDR1 and CDR2: MNHEY, SVGAGI. The CDR3 spells CASSRPGHASYEQYF. In DNA form, the CDR3 reads TGTGCCAGCAGTCGGCCGGGACATGCCTCCTACGAGCAGTACTTC.

CDR3 nucleotides: TGCGCCAGCAGCCAAGTAGCCGACGGATACTATGGCTACACCTTC. It specifies CASSQVADGYYGYTF. This rearrangement joins TRBV4-1 to TRBJ1-2; D uncertain. The germline gives CDR1 MGHRA, CDR2 YSYEKL. Trimming left V 1 base short and J 3 bases short, with 12 bases between. This CDR3 spans 15 amino acids.

This clone was recorded only once. The chain is built from TRBV6-6 and TRBJ1-1; D is unresolved. The CDR3 is made up of 15 amino acids. In germline, CDR1 is MNHNY, CDR2 SVGAGI (reference sequence). Trimming left V 5 bases short and J 1 base short, with 14 bases between. For the CDR3, the DNA is TGTGCCAGCAGTGACGGACGGACTCGGAACACTGAAGCTTTCTTT. Translating gives CASSDGRTRNTEAFF.

This chain connects TRBV5-1 to TRBJ2-3; 7 bases fit TRBD1. The CDR3 is made up of 14 amino acids. CDR1 is SGHRS, CDR2 YFSETQ, per germline. The V and J ends lost 5 bases and 2 bases, in that order; junction bases with no gene match: 5. Here the CDR3 reads CASRQGPTTDTQYF. CDR3 in DNA: TGCGCCAGCAGACAGGGGCCAACCACAGATACGCAGTATTTT.

The V gene is TRBV27, the J gene TRBJ1-2; unclear D gene. The CDR3 runs to 15 residues. Germline V gene data show CDR1 as MNHEY and CDR2 as SMNVEV (reference sequence). With 1 base removed from V and 4 bases from J, the gap between germline ends came to 13 bases. The CDR3, as DNA: TGTGCCAGCAGTTTATTCGGAGGGCCAACCTATGGCTACACCTTC. Translated, it gives CASSLFGGPTYGYTF.

The chain uses TRBV11-3 and TRBJ2-1, with 8 bases fitting TRBD2. The CDR3 length is 15 residues. V shed 3 bases, J shed 9 bases, and the junction held 10 bases outside the gene matches. Per the germline V gene, CDR1 is SGHNT and CDR2 is YENEEA. The CDR3 DNA is TGTGCCAGCAGCTTCCGGGGGGGACCTTCGGTTGAGCAGTTCTTC. Its protein product is CASSFRGGPSVEQFF.

The rearrangement joins TRBV18 to TRBJ2-6; D is possibly TRBD1 (6 bases). Trimming took 5 bases from V and 2 from J, leaving 10 bases between them. The CDR3 consists of 15 residues. Germline CDR1 reads KGHSH; CDR2 reads LQKENI. CDR3 protein: CASSTPGAGANVLTF. CDR3 bases: TGTGCCAGCTCAACCCCAGGGGCTGGGGCCAACGTCCTGACTTTC.

CDR3 DNA sequence: TGTGCCAGCAGCTTAGACGGGAGGCCAGACCATGAGCAGTTCTTC. Its translation is CASSLDGRPDHEQFF. The chain uses TRBV7-8 and TRBJ2-1, with TRBD2 matching 7 bases. The CDR3 loop spans 15 amino acids. Per germline, CDR1 SGHVS and CDR2 FQNEAQ. V gave up 1 base and J gave up 8 bases; unmatched junction bases: 8.

This rearrangement joins TRBV11-1 to TRBJ2-3; D unresolved. Trimming left V 5 bases short and J 3 bases short, with 9 bases between. Germline CDR1 and CDR2: SGHAT and FQDESV (reference sequence). The CDR3 loop spans 13 amino acids. The CDR3 spells CASSHPLTDTQYF. Written as DNA, the CDR3 is TGTGCCAGCAGCCACCCCTTAACAGATACGCAGTATTTT. Using reference TRBV11-1 and TRBJ2-3 for the parts outside the CDR3, the full variable domain is EAEVAQSPRYKITEKSQAVAFWCDPISGHATLYWYRQILGQGPELLVQFQDESVVDDSQLPKDRFSAERLKGVDSTLKIQPAELGDSAMYLCASSHPLTDTQYFGPGTRLTVL.

This chain links TRBV5-4 with TRBJ2-7, with 9 positions matching TRBD1. The CDR3 has 14 residues. With V trimmed by 3 bases and J by 0 bases, 1 base remained unmatched. Germline CDR1 and CDR2: SGHNT and YYREEE (reference sequence). For the CDR3, the DNA is TGTGCCAGCAGCTGGGACAGGGCCTCCTACGAGCAGTACTTC. This sequence encodes CASSWDRASYEQYF.

This clone was observed once. The chain is built from TRBV6-6 and TRBJ2-7, with TRBD2 as a possible D gene (5 bases). In germline, CDR1 is MNHNY, CDR2 SVGAGI (reference sequence). The CDR3 is made up of 12 amino acids. Trimming pared 7 bases from V and 6 bases from J, leaving 13 bases between. CDR3 in amino acids: CASTGSGIEQYF. The CDR3 DNA sequence: TGTGCCAGCACGGGGAGCGGTATCGAGCAGTACTTC.

The rearrangement uses TRBV29-1 and TRBJ1-1; 12 bases line up with TRBD1. J gave up 4 bases and V 4 bases, and 16 bases lay outside the gene matches. Germline loops: CDR1 SQVTM, CDR2 ANQGSEA. This CDR3 region has 18 residues. The CDR3 DNA sequence: TGCAGCGTTGGGGGACTGTGGGGACAGGGGGCGATGGGCACTGAAGCTTTCTTT. This encodes CSVGGLWGQGAMGTEAFF. The entire variable domain, with the rest obtained from reference TRBV29-1 and TRBJ1-1, is as follows: SAVISQKPSRDICQRGTSLTIQCQVDSQVTMMFWYRQQPGQSLTLIATANQGSEATYESGFVIDKFPISRPNLTFSTLTVSNMSPEDSSIYLCSVGGLWGQGAMGTEAFFGQGTRLTVV.

This sequence joins TRBV5-5 and TRBJ2-1; D not resolved. The ends were cut back, 4 bases at V and 5 bases at J, with 7 bases in the middle. Germline loops: CDR1 SGHKS, CDR2 YYEKEE (reference sequence). CDR3 length: 12 amino acids. For the CDR3, the DNA is TGTGCCAGCAGCCGCACCCACAATGAGCAGTTCTTC. Protein sequence: CASSRTHNEQFF.

In this sample, this clone turned up once. V usage is TRBV6-5 and J usage is TRBJ1-6; D is undetermined. Trimming removed 6 bases at V and 9 bases at J, with 12 bases between. The germline CDR1 and CDR2 sequences are MNHEY and SVGAGI. The CDR3 extends over 13 amino acids. The CDR3, as DNA: TGTGCCAGCAGCCCTAGGACGAGTTCACCCCTCCACTTT. It is translated as CASSPRTSSPLHF.

The chain joins TRBV7-2 to TRBJ1-1; no definite D call. CDR1 is SGHTA and CDR2 is FQGNSA in the germline V gene. Trimming left V 5 bases short and J 2 bases short, with 9 bases between. CDR3 length equals 13 residues. The chain's CDR3 is CASSPWLNTEAFF. CDR3 in DNA: TGTGCCAGCAGCCCCTGGTTAAACACTGAAGCTTTCTTT.

The chain carries TRBV4-1 and TRBJ1-1; a weak D match, TRBD1 (6 bases). The CDR3 has 15 residues. V lost 0 bases and J 1 base, leaving 9 bases between the germline ends. Germline-derived CDR1 and CDR2 are MGHRA and YSYEKL. The CDR3 sequence is CASSQEPGQNTEAFF. The CDR3 coding sequence is TGCGCCAGCAGCCAAGAACCGGGACAGAACACTGAAGCTTTCTTT.

This clone appeared once. This same CDR3 is encoded by further DNA sequences in the sample. This rearrangement joins TRBV5-1 to TRBJ2-3; 14 nucleotides agree with TRBD2. This CDR3 contains 15 residues. Germline V lookup: CDR1 SGHRS, CDR2 YFSETQ. V was clipped by 5 bases and J by 6 bases; unmatched bases: 5. Here the CDR3 DNA reads TGCGCCAGCAGTCTGGGACTAGCGGGGGCCGATACGCAGTATTTT. It encodes CASSLGLAGADTQYF.

The chain combines TRBV7-7 with TRBJ2-1; the D gene is possibly TRBD2 (5 bases). V dropped 4 bases and J dropped 7 bases, with 11 bases sitting between them. The CDR3 runs to 13 residues. CDR1 and CDR2 (germline): SSHAT, FNYEAQ (reference sequence). CDR3 protein: CASSSSPGNEQFF. CDR3 sequence (DNA): TGTGCCAGCAGCTCCTCCCCGGGGAATGAGCAGTTCTTC.

The chain couples TRBV10-3 to TRBJ1-6, with no clear D. The V gene's germline CDR1 is ENHRY and CDR2 SYGVKD. The CDR3 loop spans 15 amino acids. V lost 5 bases, J lost 5 bases, and 13 bases lay in between. The CDR3 coding sequence is TGTGCCATCAGTCAGGAATTGGGTGATAATTCACCCCTCCACTTT. Its protein product is CAISQELGDNSPLHF.

This clone has more than one count but fewer than ten. The chain combines TRBV7-9 with TRBJ1-5; D not certain. CDR3 length equals 14 residues. V lost 5 bases and J lost 0, with 8 bases in between. The germline V gene encodes CDR1 SEHNR and CDR2 FQNEAQ (reference sequence). CDR3 DNA sequence: TGTGCCAGCAGCAAGACGGATAGCAATCAGCCCCAGCATTTT. Translation: CASSKTDSNQPQHF.

The chain carries TRBV18 and TRBJ1-2; D unresolved. Germline V gene lookup returns CDR1 KGHSH and CDR2 LQKENI. The CDR3 totals 14 residues. V lost 3 bases to trimming and J lost 4 bases, with 12 bases between them. The CDR3 sequence: CASSPPSGVYGYTF. CDR3 coding DNA: TGTGCCAGCTCACCGCCATCGGGAGTCTATGGCTACACCTTC.

The chain uses TRBV5-5 and TRBJ1-2; D gene unclear. The CDR3 contains 15 residues. Per the germline V gene, CDR1 is SGHKS and CDR2 is YYEKEE (reference sequence). V lost 6 bases and J lost 3, with 18 bases in between. CDR3 in amino acids: CASNSGSRLDYGYTF. The CDR3 DNA reads as TGTGCCAGCAACTCGGGGAGTCGGTTGGACTATGGCTACACCTTC.

The CDR3, as DNA: TGTGCCAGCAGCCAAGACATAGGAAACTATGGCTACACCTTC. Protein: CASSQDIGNYGYTF. The rearrangement links TRBV14 to TRBJ1-2; the D is unclear. Trimming left V 0 bases short and J 2 bases short, with 7 bases between. Germline CDR1 is SGHDN and CDR2 is FVKESK. The CDR3 length is 14 residues.